The 5 T cell receptor beta chains in this list originate from one sample, sequenced in a study of T cell responses to AZD1222 COVID-19 vaccine. Libraries were prepared by immunoSEQ multiplex PCR; TCRdb keeps only in-frame clonotypes and omits some of them. The data show over 100,000 clones, with about 85% seen just once and 2% to 2.5% held by the top ten. The material sequenced was peripheral blood, taken on day 0 of AZD1222 vaccination. The receptors here all came from an adult in good health.

The chain combines TRBV30 with TRBJ2-7; D is unresolved. CDR1 GTSNPN and CDR2 SVGIG come from the germline V gene (reference sequence). V was clipped by 4 bases and J by 1 base, with 14 bases between them. The CDR3 has 14 amino acids. For the CDR3, the DNA is TGTGCCTGGACCCCTCGACTCCCTTCCTACGAGCAGTACTTC. As protein: CAWTPRLPSYEQYF.

The chain recombines TRBV28 with TRBJ2-7; D perhaps matches TRBD1 (6 bases). Germline loops: CDR1 MDHEN, CDR2 SYDVKM. CDR3 length equals 13 residues. The V end was cut by 8 bases, the J end by 2 bases, with 13 bases between. CDR3 residues: CASCTGLPYEQYF. In nucleotides, the CDR3 is TGTGCCAGCTGCACAGGGTTACCCTACGAGCAGTACTTC.

The chain couples TRBV9 to TRBJ1-3, with D tentatively TRBD1 (5 bases). The CDR3 totals 16 residues. Trimming removed 0 bases from V and 5 bases from J, with 15 bases in between. Germline V gene sequence: CDR1 SGDLS, CDR2 YYNGEE. The CDR3 reads CASSVEDTLRRNTIYF. Written as DNA, the CDR3 is TGTGCCAGCAGCGTAGAGGACACTCTTCGGCGAAACACCATATATTTT.

The J gene is TRBJ2-2, the V gene TRBV5-6, with D tentatively TRBD1 (7 bases). The germline gives CDR1 SGHDT, CDR2 YYEEEE. The germline V and J ends were trimmed by 0 bases and 4 bases, with 10 bases remaining between them. This CDR3 region has 15 residues. The CDR3 sequence is CASSLGQGGTGELFF. The CDR3 bases are TGTGCCAGCAGCTTGGGTCAGGGGGGCACCGGGGAGCTGTTTTTT.

CDR3: CASKGGSGNTIYF. The CDR3 region has the DNA TGTGCCAGCAAAGGGGGATCTGGAAACACCATATATTTT. The chain employs TRBV2 and TRBJ1-3, with TRBD1 as a possible D gene (6 bases). Looked up from germline, CDR1 is SNHLY and CDR2 is FYNNEI. The CDR3 totals 13 residues. The ends were cut back, 7 bases at V and 1 base at J, with 8 bases in the middle.